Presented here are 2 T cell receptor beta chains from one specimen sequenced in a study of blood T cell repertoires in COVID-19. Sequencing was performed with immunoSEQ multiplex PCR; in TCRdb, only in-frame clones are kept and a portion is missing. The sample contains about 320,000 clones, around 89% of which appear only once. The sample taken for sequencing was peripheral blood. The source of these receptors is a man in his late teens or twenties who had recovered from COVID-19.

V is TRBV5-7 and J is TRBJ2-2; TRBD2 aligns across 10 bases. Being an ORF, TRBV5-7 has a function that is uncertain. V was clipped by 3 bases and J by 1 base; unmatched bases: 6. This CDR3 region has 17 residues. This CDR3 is CASSYKRTSGNTGELFF. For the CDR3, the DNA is TGTGCCAGCAGCTATAAAAGGACTAGCGGGAACACCGGGGAGCTGTTTTTT.

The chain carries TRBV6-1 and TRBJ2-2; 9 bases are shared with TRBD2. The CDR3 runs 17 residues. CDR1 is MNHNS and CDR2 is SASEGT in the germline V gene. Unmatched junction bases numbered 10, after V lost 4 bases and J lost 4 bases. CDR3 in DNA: TGTGCCAGCAGTGCGGGTAGCGGGAGCCGGGGCACCGGGGAGCTGTTTTTT. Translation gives CASSAGSGSRGTGELFF.